This TCR beta chain was captured by sequencing in a study of blood T cell repertoires in COVID-19. Across the study: Samples came from the United States, Italy and Spain, spanning acute and convalescent COVID-19. Sources were T cells, B-cell-depleted T cells, or PBMCs; the material itself was cDNA or gDNA.

Sequencing used immunoSEQ multiplex PCR; TCRdb keeps in-frame clones, though not all of them. In the table there are 200,000 to 250,000 clones, nearly 90% of which are singletons. V shed 1 base and J shed 10 bases, with 14 bases lying between them. The CDR3 consists of 15 residues. From germline, CDR1 is PRHDT and CDR2 FYEKMQ (reference sequence). This sequence originates from a woman aged 18-29 years who had recovered from COVID-19. The chain uses TRBV13 and TRBJ1-6; D call uncertain. Input material: peripheral blood. The CDR3 spells CASSLARSNYSPLHF. CDR3 bases: TGTGCCAGCAGCTTAGCCCGGTCGAATTACTCACCCCTCCACTTT. Using reference TRBV13 and TRBJ1-6 for the parts outside the CDR3, the full variable domain is AAGVIQSPRHLIKEKRETATLKCYPIPRHDTVYWYQQGPGQDPQFLISFYEKMQSDKGSIPDRFSAQQFSDYHSELNMSSLELGDSALYFCASSLARSNYSPLHFGNGTRLTVT.